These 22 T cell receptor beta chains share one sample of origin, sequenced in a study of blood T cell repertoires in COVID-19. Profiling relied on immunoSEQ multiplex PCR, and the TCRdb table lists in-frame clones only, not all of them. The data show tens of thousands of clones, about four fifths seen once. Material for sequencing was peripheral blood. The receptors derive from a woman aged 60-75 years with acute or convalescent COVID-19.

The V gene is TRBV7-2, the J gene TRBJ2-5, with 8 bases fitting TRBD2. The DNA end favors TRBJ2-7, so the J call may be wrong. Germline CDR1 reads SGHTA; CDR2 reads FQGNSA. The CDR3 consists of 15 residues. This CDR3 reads CASSLVAGISYEQYF. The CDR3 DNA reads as TGTGCCAGCAGCTTAGTAGCGGGGATTTCCTACGAGCAGTACTTC.

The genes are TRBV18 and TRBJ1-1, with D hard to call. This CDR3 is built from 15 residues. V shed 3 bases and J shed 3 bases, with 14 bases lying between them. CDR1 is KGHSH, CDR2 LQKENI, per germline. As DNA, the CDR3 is TGTGCCAGCTCACCGGGAGTCGGGCCGGACACTGAAGCTTTCTTT. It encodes CASSPGVGPDTEAFF. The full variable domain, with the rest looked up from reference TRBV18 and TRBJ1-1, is NAGVMQNPRHLVRRRGQEARLRCSPMKGHSHVYWYRQLPEEGLKFMVYLQKENIIDESGMPKERFSAEFPKEGPSILRIQQVVRGDSAAYFCASSPGVGPDTEAFFGQGTRLTVV.

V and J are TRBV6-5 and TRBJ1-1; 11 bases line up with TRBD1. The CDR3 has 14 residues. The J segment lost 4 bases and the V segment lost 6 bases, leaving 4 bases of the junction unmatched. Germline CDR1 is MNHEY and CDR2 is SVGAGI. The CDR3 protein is CASSRDRGSTEAFF. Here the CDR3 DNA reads TGTGCCAGCAGCCGGGACAGGGGGAGCACTGAAGCTTTCTTT.

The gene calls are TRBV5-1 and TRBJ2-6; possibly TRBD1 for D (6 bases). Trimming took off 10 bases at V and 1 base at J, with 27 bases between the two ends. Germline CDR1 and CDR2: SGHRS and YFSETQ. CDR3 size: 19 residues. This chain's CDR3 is CARCLGWGQGVSGANVLTF. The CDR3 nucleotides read TGCGCCCGCTGCTTGGGTTGGGGGCAAGGGGTTTCTGGGGCCAACGTCCTGACTTTC. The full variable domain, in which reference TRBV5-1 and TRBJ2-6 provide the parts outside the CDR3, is KAGVTQTPRYLIKTRGQQVTLSCSPISGHRSVSWYQQTPGQGLQFLFEYFSETQRNKGNFPGRFSGRQFSNSRSEMNVSTLELGDSALYLCARCLGWGQGVSGANVLTFGAGSRLTVL.

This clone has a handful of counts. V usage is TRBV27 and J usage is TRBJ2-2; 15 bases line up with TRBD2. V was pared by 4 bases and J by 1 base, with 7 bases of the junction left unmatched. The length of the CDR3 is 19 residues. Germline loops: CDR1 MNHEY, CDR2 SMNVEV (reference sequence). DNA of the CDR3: TGTGCCAGCAGTTCGGCCGGGACTAGCGGGGGGTGGAACACCGGGGAGCTGTTTTTT. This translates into CASSSAGTSGGWNTGELFF.

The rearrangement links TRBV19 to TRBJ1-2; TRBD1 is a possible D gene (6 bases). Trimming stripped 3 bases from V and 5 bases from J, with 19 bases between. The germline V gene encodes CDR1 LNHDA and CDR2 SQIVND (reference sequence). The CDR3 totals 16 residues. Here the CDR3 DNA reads TGTGCCAGTAGTATTTCTGAACAGGGAAGCTTTTATGGCTACACCTTC. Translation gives CASSISEQGSFYGYTF. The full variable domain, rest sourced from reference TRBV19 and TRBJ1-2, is DGGITQSPKYLFRKEGQNVTLSCEQNLNHDAMYWYRQDPGQGLRLIYYSQIVNDFQKGDIAEGYSVSREKKESFPLTVTSAQKNPTAFYLCASSISEQGSFYGYTFGSGTRLTVV.

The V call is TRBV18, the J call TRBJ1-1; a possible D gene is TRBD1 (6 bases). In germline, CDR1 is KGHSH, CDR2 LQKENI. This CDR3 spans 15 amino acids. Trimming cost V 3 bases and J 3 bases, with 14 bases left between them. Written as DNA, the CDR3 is TGTGCCAGCTCACCGGGGGGGCTTCGGGACACTGAAGCTTTCTTT. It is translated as CASSPGGLRDTEAFF.

CDR3 DNA sequence: TGTGCCAGCAGCCAAGTGTCAGGGGCACATTCACCCCTCCACTTT. Protein sequence: CASSQVSGAHSPLHF. The chain has TRBV3-1 (or the pseudogene TRBV3-2) and TRBJ1-6, with a tentative D call TRBD1 (6 bases). Trimming pared 1 base from V and 8 bases from J, leaving 12 bases between. Germline lookup yields CDR1 LGHDT and CDR2 YNNKEL (reference sequence). The CDR3 spans 15 residues.

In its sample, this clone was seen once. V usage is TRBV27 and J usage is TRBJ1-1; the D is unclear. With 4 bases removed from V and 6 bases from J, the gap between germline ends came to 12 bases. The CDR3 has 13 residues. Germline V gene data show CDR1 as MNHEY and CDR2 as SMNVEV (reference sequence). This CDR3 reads CASSSAGKSEAFF. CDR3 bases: TGTGCCAGCAGTTCAGCGGGGAAGTCTGAAGCTTTCTTT.

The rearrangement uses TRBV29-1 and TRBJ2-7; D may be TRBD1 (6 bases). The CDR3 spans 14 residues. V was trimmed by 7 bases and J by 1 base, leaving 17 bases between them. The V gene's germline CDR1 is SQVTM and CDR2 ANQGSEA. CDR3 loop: CSAITRDKSYEQYF. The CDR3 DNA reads TGCAGCGCAATAACCCGGGACAAATCCTACGAGCAGTACTTC.

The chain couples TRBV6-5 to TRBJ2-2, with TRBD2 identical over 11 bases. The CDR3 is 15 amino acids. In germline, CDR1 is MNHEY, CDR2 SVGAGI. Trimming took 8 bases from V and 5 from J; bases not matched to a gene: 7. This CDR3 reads CASGTLAGATGELFF. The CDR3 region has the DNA TGTGCCAGCGGCACACTAGCGGGGGCTACCGGGGAGCTGTTTTTT.

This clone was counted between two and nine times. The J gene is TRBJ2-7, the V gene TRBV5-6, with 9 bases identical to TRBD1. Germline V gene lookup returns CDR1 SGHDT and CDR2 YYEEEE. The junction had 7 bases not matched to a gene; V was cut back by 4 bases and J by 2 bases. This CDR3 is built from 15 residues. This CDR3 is CASSGTGGLPYEQYF. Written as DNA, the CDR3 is TGTGCCAGCAGCGGAACAGGGGGCCTACCCTACGAGCAGTACTTC.

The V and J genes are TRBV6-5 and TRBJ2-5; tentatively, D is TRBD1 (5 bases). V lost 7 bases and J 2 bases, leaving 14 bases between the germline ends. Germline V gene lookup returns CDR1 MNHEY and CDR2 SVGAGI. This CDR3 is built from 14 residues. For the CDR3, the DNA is TGTGCCAGCACCTCAGGGTTTGGGCAAGAGACCCAGTACTTC. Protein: CASTSGFGQETQYF.

CDR3 in DNA: TGTGCCAGCAGTTACTCGCGCAGTTCGGGGAATTCACCCCTCCACTTT. This sequence encodes CASSYSRSSGNSPLHF. The chain carries TRBV6-5 and TRBJ1-6; D gene ambiguous. The CDR3 consists of 16 residues. The V and J ends lost 0 bases and 7 bases respectively, with 13 bases between them. Germline values: CDR1 MNHEY, CDR2 SVGAGI.

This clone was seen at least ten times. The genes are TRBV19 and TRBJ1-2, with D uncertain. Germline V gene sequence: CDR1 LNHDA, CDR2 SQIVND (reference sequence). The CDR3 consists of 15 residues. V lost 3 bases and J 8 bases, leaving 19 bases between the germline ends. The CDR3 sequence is CASSIVVSGKHGYTF. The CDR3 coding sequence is TGTGCCAGTAGTATTGTAGTTTCGGGGAAGCACGGCTACACCTTC.

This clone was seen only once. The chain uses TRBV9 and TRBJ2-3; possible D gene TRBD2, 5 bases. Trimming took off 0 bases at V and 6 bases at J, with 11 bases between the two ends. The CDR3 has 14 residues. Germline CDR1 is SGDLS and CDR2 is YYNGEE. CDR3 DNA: TGTGCCAGCAGCGTAGGACTGCCGGGGGATACGCAGTATTTT. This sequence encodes CASSVGLPGDTQYF.

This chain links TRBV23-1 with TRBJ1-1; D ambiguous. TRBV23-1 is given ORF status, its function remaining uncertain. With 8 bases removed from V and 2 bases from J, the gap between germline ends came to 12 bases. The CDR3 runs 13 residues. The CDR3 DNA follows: TGCGCCAGCCCGCCCCGGGGAAACACTGAAGCTTTCTTT. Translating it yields CASPPRGNTEAFF.

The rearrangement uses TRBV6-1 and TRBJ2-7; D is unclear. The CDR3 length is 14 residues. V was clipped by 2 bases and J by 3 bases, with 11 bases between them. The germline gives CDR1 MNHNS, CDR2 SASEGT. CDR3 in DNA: TGTGCCAGCAGTGAACTTACGGAGAGCTACGAGCAGTACTTC. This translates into CASSELTESYEQYF.

The CDR3 coding sequence is TGTGCCAGCTCACCACCGGGACAGGGATCCTATGGCTACACCTTC. This sequence encodes CASSPPGQGSYGYTF. The chain combines TRBV18 with TRBJ1-2; 9 nucleotides line up with TRBD1. V shed 0 bases, J shed 4 bases, and the junction held 3 bases outside the gene matches. The length of the CDR3 is 15 residues. CDR1 KGHSH and CDR2 LQKENI come from the germline V gene.

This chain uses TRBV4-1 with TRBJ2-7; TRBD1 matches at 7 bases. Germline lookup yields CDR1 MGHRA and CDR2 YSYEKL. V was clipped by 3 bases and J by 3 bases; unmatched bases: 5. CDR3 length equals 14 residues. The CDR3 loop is CASSQGQSIYEQYF. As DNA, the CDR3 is TGCGCCAGCAGCCAGGGACAGTCGATCTACGAGCAGTACTTC.

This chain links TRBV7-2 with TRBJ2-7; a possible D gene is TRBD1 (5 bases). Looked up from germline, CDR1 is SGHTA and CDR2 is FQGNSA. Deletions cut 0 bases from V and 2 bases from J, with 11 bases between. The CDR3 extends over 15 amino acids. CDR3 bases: TGTGCCAGCAGCTTAGCCGGACAAGGGCCCTACGAGCAGTACTTC. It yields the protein CASSLAGQGPYEQYF. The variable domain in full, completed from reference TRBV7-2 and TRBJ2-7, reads GAGVSQSPSNKVTEKGKDVELRCDPISGHTALYWYRQSLGQGLEFLIYFQGNSAPDKSGLPSDRFSAERTGGSVSTLTIQRTQQEDSAVYLCASSLAGQGPYEQYFGPGTRLTVT.

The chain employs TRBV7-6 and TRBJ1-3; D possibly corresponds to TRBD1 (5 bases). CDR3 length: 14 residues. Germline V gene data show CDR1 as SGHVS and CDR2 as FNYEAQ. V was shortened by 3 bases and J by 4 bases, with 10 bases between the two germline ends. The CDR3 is CASSFRGGGNTIYF. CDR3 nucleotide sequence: TGTGCCAGCAGCTTTCGCGGGGGAGGAAACACCATATATTTT.